This T cell receptor beta chain stems from a study of T-cell memory formation after mild COVID-19. General observations from the study: The finding that pre-infection memory included some responding clones suggested that cross-reactive memory joined. The authors left the SARS-CoV-2 specificity of second-wave clones peaking on day 37 unconfirmed.

TCRdb independently ran MiXCR on the 5' RACE reads; one entry per CDR3 protein. The sample holds hundreds of thousands of distinct CDR3 sequences, around 21% seen once. Germline CDR1 is SGHRS and CDR2 is YFSETQ. The ends lost 2 bases at V and 8 bases at J; junction bases unmatched: 5. The CDR3 extends over 13 amino acids. This clonotype has just a few counts. What it binds is unknown. The receptor was isolated from an adult woman who had mild COVID-19 (a few samples of this study predate the infection). Cell type and time point are not known. J is TRBJ1-1 and V is TRBV5-1; 8 nucleotides agree with TRBD1. Sequencing was carried out using PBMCs or a T cell subset sorted from them (not recorded which). The CDR3 is CASSFGQGREAFF. In nucleotides, the CDR3 is TGCGCCAGCAGCTTCGGACAGGGTAGGGAAGCTTTCTTT.